This TCR beta chain was retrieved from a study of T cell changes during pregnancy in multiple sclerosis. TCRdb's copy holds only in-frame clones and misses some; the assay was immunoSEQ multiplex PCR. The table has 100,000 to 140,000 clones, around 90% seen once. CDR1 is SGHNT and CDR2 is YYREEE in the germline V gene (reference sequence). Germline trimming cut 4 bases from V and 5 bases from J; bases unmatched to any gene: 8. The CDR3 contains 14 residues. This receptor was taken from a female donor in good health, enrolled as a control in a pregnancy study. Sequences were derived from peripheral blood, sampled in the third trimester of pregnancy. The J gene is TRBJ2-5, the V gene TRBV5-4; 7 bases are a match to TRBD1. The CDR3 loop is CASSVRQGWETQYF. The CDR3 coding sequence is TGTGCCAGCAGCGTCCGACAGGGTTGGGAGACCCAGTACTTC.